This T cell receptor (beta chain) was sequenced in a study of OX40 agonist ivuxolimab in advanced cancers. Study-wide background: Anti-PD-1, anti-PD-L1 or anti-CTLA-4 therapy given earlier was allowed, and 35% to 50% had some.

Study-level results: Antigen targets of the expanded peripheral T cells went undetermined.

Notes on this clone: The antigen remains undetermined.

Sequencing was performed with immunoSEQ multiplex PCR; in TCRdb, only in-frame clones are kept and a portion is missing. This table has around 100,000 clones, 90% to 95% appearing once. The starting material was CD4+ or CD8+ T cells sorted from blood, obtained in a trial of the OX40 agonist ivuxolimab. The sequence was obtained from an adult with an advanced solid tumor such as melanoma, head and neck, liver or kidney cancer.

The CDR3 protein is CASTVGGGTMAGELFF. For the CDR3, the DNA is TGTGCCAGCACCGTAGGAGGGGGGACCATGGCCGGGGAGCTGTTTTTT. The chain carries TRBV28 and TRBJ2-2; D assignment may be TRBD1 or TRBD2 (6 bases each). This CDR3 spans 16 amino acids. The V and J ends lost 7 bases and 6 bases respectively, with 21 bases between them. The V gene's germline CDR1 is MDHEN and CDR2 SYDVKM.